Listed below are T cell receptor beta chains from one sample, sequenced in a study of T cells expressing NK-cell markers. Reanalyzing the 5' RACE reads, TCRdb keeps one entry per CDR3 protein, without DNA. Reported are about 450,000 distinct CDR3 sequences; the ten largest clones contain under 7.5%. The sequencing sample was made of blood T cells: a sorted CD56 or NKG2C T cell subset, CD4+ or CD8+ T cells, or bulk PBMC T cells (not recorded which). The source is a woman aged 18 to 75 in good health. Each CDR3 is given with its conserved first and last residue. Each record gives: J gene, V gene, CDR3 protein.

J: TRBJ1-6
V: TRBV5-5
CDR3: CASSLFREGNSPLHF

J: TRBJ1-1
V: TRBV7-9
CDR3: CASSLDGSAEAFF

J: TRBJ2-3
V: TRBV6-1
CDR3: CASSGAGSLGGDTQYF

J: TRBJ2-3
V: TRBV12-3/TRBV12-4
CDR3: CASSLQDRSTDTQYF

J: TRBJ2-7
V: TRBV3-1
CDR3: CASSRLSSTYEQYF

J: TRBJ1-4
V: TRBV7-6
CDR3: CASSPGTGTKKLFF

J: TRBJ2-2
V: TRBV4-2
CDR3: CASSQEGANTGELFF

J: TRBJ2-2
V: TRBV5-4
CDR3: CASSLAGGGTNTGELFF

J: TRBJ2-2
V: TRBV2
CDR3: CASSAILAARTGELFF

J: TRBJ2-1
V: TRBV24-1
CDR3: CATSASGTGANEQFF

J: TRBJ2-3
V: TRBV19
CDR3: CASSIVGDTQYF

J: TRBJ2-1
V: TRBV9
CDR3: CASREGLAGGPGNEQFF

J: TRBJ2-2
V: TRBV20-1
CDR3: CSASRLAGHGELFF

J: TRBJ1-5
V: TRBV28
CDR3: CASIKSDRGVNQPQHF

J: TRBJ2-5
V: TRBV6-2/TRBV6-3
CDR3: CASSYPDRLAQYF

J: TRBJ2-3
V: TRBV5-6
CDR3: CASSLGGWGDTQYF

J: TRBJ2-5
V: TRBV29-1
CDR3: CSVLRVQETQYF